These T cell receptor beta chains were read from a single sample in a study of blood T cell repertoires in COVID-19. The table came from immunoSEQ multiplex PCR; TCRdb's copy has only in-frame clones and leaves some out. The sample shows 200,000 to 250,000 clones, about nine tenths of them seen only once. Sequencing was performed on peripheral blood. Receptor source: a man aged 55 to 70 who had recovered from COVID-19. CDR3s include the opening cysteine and the closing phenylalanine or tryptophan. Each record gives: J gene, V gene, CDR3 protein.

TRBJ2-6,TRBV19,CASSEGVIRTTGANVLTF
TRBJ2-1,TRBV7-2,CASSARLADSYNEQFF
TRBJ2-3,TRBV7-3,CASSRGTDTQYF
TRBJ2-7,TRBV11-2,CASSLSGYEQYF
TRBJ1-1,TRBV5-6,CASSEDLGGTEAFF
TRBJ1-1,TRBV9,CASEGENGGTEAFF
TRBJ1-5,TRBV24-1,CATSGRGNANQPQHF
TRBJ1-1,TRBV30,CAWSDSEAFF
TRBJ1-2,TRBV27,CASRTGGLRDTF
TRBJ2-5,TRBV4-1,CASSQDMRLAGGETQYF
TRBJ2-1,TRBV29-1,CSVEENSYNEQFF
TRBJ2-7,TRBV6-2/TRBV6-3,CASSTGQTYEQYF
TRBJ2-3,TRBV5-1,CASSRVAGVADTQYF
TRBJ1-4,TRBV27,CASRPGTGGRTNEKLFF
TRBJ1-2,TRBV6-6,CASGTNVYGYTF
TRBJ2-5,TRBV14,CASSRGLAGETQYF
TRBJ1-6,TRBV9,CASSPRTGPFVSPLHF
TRBJ2-1,TRBV2,CASSSDLAEYNEQFF
TRBJ1-1,TRBV28,CASSAGGTVGRAFF
TRBJ1-2,TRBV18,CASSPLLGGGYTF
TRBJ1-6,TRBV7-2,CASSPNPAGRRSYNSPLHF
TRBJ2-3,TRBV7-2,CASRRRSGSVSDTQYF
TRBJ1-2,TRBV6-5,CASRPRDKRSYGYTF
TRBJ2-2,TRBV5-1,CASSTGQANTGELFF
TRBJ2-3,TRBV15,CATSGSSGGDTQYF
TRBJ2-1,TRBV7-3,CASTPAPRGSSYNEQFF
TRBJ2-2,TRBV12-5,CASGFGQGAGELFF
TRBJ2-1,TRBV3-1/TRBV3-2,CASSQTVPGQGTSSYNEQFF
TRBJ2-5,TRBV5-1,CASSWTGGQETQYF
TRBJ2-5,TRBV7-9,CASSLVGRVETQYF
TRBJ2-4,TRBV7-9,CASSRWDRLNKNIQYF
TRBJ2-7,TRBV30,CACLSRIRGYEQYF
TRBJ1-5,TRBV19,CASSIRQVLSNQPQHF
TRBJ1-1,TRBV25-1,CASADRELSF
TRBJ1-1,TRBV12-3/TRBV12-4,CASSFSRGTEAFF
TRBJ2-7,TRBV7-9,CASSLGGIYEQYF
TRBJ1-1,TRBV5-1,CASSPSPWAGSMNTEAFF
TRBJ1-3,TRBV19,CASSIQAISGNTIYF
TRBJ1-4,TRBV14,CASSEMTGFGEKLFF
TRBJ1-4,TRBV19,CASNKRANEKLFF
TRBJ2-1,TRBV5-4,CASSGPGLLTYNEQFF
TRBJ1-1,TRBV10-3,CAISDRGDTEAFF
TRBJ1-6,TRBV19,CASSMRTQTGPPLHF
TRBJ1-2,TRBV5-1,CASSLTTGGAYGYTF
TRBJ1-1,TRBV18,CASSSAQGFGTEAFF